The sample holds a few counts of the clone carrying this T cell receptor beta chain. What it binds is not known. The data were taken from a study of T-cell reconstitution after alpha-beta-depleted transplantation in children. This CDR3 has 16 residues. V was cut by 4 bases and J by 5 bases, with 20 bases left in between. Germline V CDR1 and CDR2: SGHAT, FQDESV (reference sequence). Study-level findings and limits: The origin of high day-60 TCRbeta diversity in some patients lay in surviving recipient T cells and thymic progenitors. Expanded graft clones numbering several hundred reportedly gave rise to alpha-beta T cells about two months after transplant. T cells produced anew were the main source of T-cell counts and diversity one year after transplant.

Unique molecular identifiers were used to barcode this TCRbeta library. TCRdb re-called the PCR reads through MiXCR, storing one row per CDR3 protein. The sample yields about 830,000 distinct CDR3 sequences, 15% to 20% seen once. The chain combines TRBV11-1 with TRBJ2-5, with D perhaps given as TRBD1 or TRBD2 (5 bases each). Sample: PBMCs, mostly from graft donor cells, taken 360 days after TCRalphabeta/CD19-depleted stem cell transplant. The sequence derives from a male patient between 10 and 17 years old who had a stem cell transplant for acute lymphoblastic leukemia, so the T cells may come from the graft donor. Written as DNA, the CDR3 is TGTGCCAGCAGCTCATCGGGGCAGGGCCTGCGGGAGACCCAGTACTTC. Amino acid sequence: CASSSSGQGLRETQYF.